A selection of T cell receptor beta chains follows, all from one sample in a study of blood T cell repertoires in COVID-19. Some clones are missing from TCRdb's copy, which holds only in-frame ones; the method was immunoSEQ multiplex PCR. The sample holds 200,000 or so clones, roughly nine tenths seen once. Sequencing was done on a sample of peripheral blood. The receptors were gathered from a woman between 65 and 79 years old with acute or convalescent COVID-19. CDR3s include the opening cysteine and the closing phenylalanine or tryptophan. D genes are given only for firm matches. Only part of the rows carry a size: once, few, many, or a class if the clone is expanded.

cdr3_aa cdr3_nt clone_size v_call d_call j_call
CASSQTDPSNQPQHF TGCGCCAGCAGCCAGACAGACCCTTCCAATCAGCCCCAGCATTTT - TRBV5-1 - TRBJ1-5
CASSYSEGRKPQHF TGTGCCAGCAGTTACTCTGAGGGGAGGAAGCCCCAGCATTTT once TRBV6-5 - TRBJ1-5
CASTSGGRAYEQYF TGTGCCAGCACCTCTGGCGGGAGGGCCTACGAGCAGTACTTC - TRBV5-6 TRBD2 TRBJ2-7
CASSSRTGGYEKLFF TGTGCCAGCAGTTCGCGGACAGGGGGTTACGAAAAACTGTTTTTT - TRBV2 TRBD1 TRBJ1-4
CASSSGQAKLFF TGTGCCAGTAGCTCAGGACAGGCCAAACTGTTTTTT - TRBV19 TRBD1 TRBJ1-4
CASSYPEGSSNQPQHF TGTGCCAGCAGTTACCCGGAGGGGAGTAGCAATCAGCCCCAGCATTTT once TRBV6-6 - TRBJ1-5
CASSYSLVEPTYEQYF TGTGCCAGCAGTTATTCGTTAGTTGAACCAACCTACGAGCAGTACTTC - TRBV6-2/TRBV6-3 - TRBJ2-7
CATGLAGGPPFYEQYF TGTGCCACCGGACTAGCGGGAGGCCCTCCTTTCTACGAGCAGTACTTC - TRBV10-3 TRBD2 TRBJ2-7
CASSEERGPTNEQFF TGTGCCAGCAGTGAGGAGCGGGGGCCCACCAATGAGCAGTTCTTC - TRBV2 TRBD2 TRBJ2-1
CASSERAGGWNEQFF TGTGCCAGCAGTGAAAGGGCAGGGGGGTGGAATGAGCAGTTCTTC once TRBV6-1 - TRBJ2-1
CASSMTGKRNTGELFF TGTGCCAGCAGCATGACAGGGAAAAGGAACACCGGGGAGCTGTTTTTT - TRBV7-7 TRBD1 TRBJ2-2
CASSYPKDRGRVALHF TGTGCCAGCAGTTACCCTAAGGACAGGGGGCGAGTGGCCCTCCACTTT - TRBV6-5 TRBD1 TRBJ1-6
CASSRGQAGSPLHF TGTGCCAGCAGCCGAGGACAGGCTGGCTCACCCCTCCACTTT - TRBV14 TRBD1 TRBJ1-6
CAIRDTGLPLHF TGTGCCATCAGGGATACAGGGCTGCCCCTCCACTTT - TRBV10-3 - TRBJ1-6
CAFRGRGSYEQYF TGTGCCTTCCGAGGCAGGGGATCCTACGAGCAGTACTTC - TRBV6-5 - TRBJ2-7
CASSLGGSGANVLTF TGTGCCAGCAGCTTAGGAGGGTCTGGGGCCAACGTCCTGACTTTC - TRBV5-4 - TRBJ2-6
CASASGAMNTEAFF TGCGCCAGCGCCTCAGGGGCGATGAACACTGAAGCTTTCTTT - TRBV5-1 - TRBJ1-1
CASSFQGGGEKLFF TGTGCCAGCAGTTTTCAAGGGGGGGGAGAAAAACTGTTTTTT - TRBV28 - TRBJ1-4
CASSQAQEGRGNTIYF TGCGCCAGCAGCCAAGCACAGGAAGGCCGGGGAAACACCATATATTTT - TRBV4-1 - TRBJ1-3